The 21 T cell receptor beta chains listed next were all sequenced from one sample in a study of T-cell memory formation after mild COVID-19. Each CDR3 protein is one row after TCRdb ran MiXCR on the 5' RACE reads. Of about 540,000 distinct CDR3 sequences in the sample, about a fifth were seen once. The sample comprised PBMCs or a T cell subset sorted from them (not recorded which). The receptors stem from an adult woman who had mild COVID-19 (a few samples of this study predate the infection). Cell type and time point are not known.

This clonotype was detected a few times. This sequence joins TRBV6-2 or TRBV6-3 and TRBJ2-5; D is undetermined. With 8 bases removed from V and 6 bases from J, the gap between germline ends came to 10 bases. The CDR3 is made up of 11 amino acids. The V gene's germline CDR1 is MNHEY and CDR2 SVGEGT. The CDR3 here is CASREGQTQYF. The CDR3 DNA is TGTGCCAGCCGTGAAGGGCAGACCCAGTACTTC.

The chain uses TRBV3-1 and TRBJ2-7; TRBD1 matches at 8 bases. The CDR3 is made up of 13 amino acids. Germline CDR1 reads LGHDT; CDR2 reads YNNKEL (reference sequence). V gave up 1 base and J gave up 9 bases; unmatched junction bases: 5. DNA of the CDR3: TGTGCCAGCAGCCAAGTGACAGGGGTTCGGCAGTACTTC. It is translated as CASSQVTGVRQYF.

The CDR3 loop reads CASSTPGDYGYTF. In DNA form, the CDR3 reads TGTGCCAGCAGCACCCCGGGGGACTATGGCTACACCTTC. This chain connects TRBV7-9 to TRBJ1-2; possible D gene TRBD1, 5 bases. The CDR3 length is 13 residues. The V gene's germline CDR1 is SEHNR and CDR2 FQNEAQ (reference sequence). V lost 5 bases, J lost 3 bases, and 10 bases lay in between. The full variable domain, in which reference TRBV7-9 and TRBJ1-2 provide the parts outside the CDR3, is DTGVSQNPRHKITKRGQNVTFRCDPISEHNRLYWYRQTLGQGPEFLTYFQNEAQLEKSRLLSDRFSAERPKGSFSTLEIQRTEQGDSAMYLCASSTPGDYGYTFGSGTRLTVV.

This clonotype was seen only a few times. This chain uses TRBV7-9 with TRBJ2-3, with D possibly TRBD1 on 6 matching bases. The V and J ends lost 5 bases and 3 bases respectively, with 21 bases between them. Germline assignment: CDR1 SEHNR and CDR2 FQNEAQ (reference sequence). The CDR3 consists of 17 residues. CDR3 loop: CASSPPTGGPLTDTQYF. CDR3 nucleotides: TGTGCCAGCAGCCCTCCGACAGGAGGTCCGTTGACAGATACGCAGTATTTT.

The V call is TRBV12-3 or TRBV12-4, the J call TRBJ1-3, with 7 bases lining up with TRBD1. The CDR3 runs to 15 residues. V lost 4 bases, J lost 0 bases, and 3 bases stayed unmatched. This chain's CDR3 is CASSSGGSSGNTIYF. CDR3 coding DNA: TGTGCCAGCAGTTCAGGGGGGAGCTCTGGAAACACCATATATTTT.

This clonotype was detected only a few times. This sequence joins TRBV7-9 and TRBJ2-7; TRBD1 is a possible D gene (6 bases). Germline V gives CDR1 SEHNR, CDR2 FQNEAQ (reference sequence). The CDR3 spans 14 residues. Trimming shortened V by 5 bases and J by 6 bases, and 17 bases separated the two germline ends. CDR3 sequence (DNA): TGTGCCAGCAGCCATCAACAGGGTAAGGTCGAGCAGTACTTC. Translation gives CASSHQQGKVEQYF.

There are a few counts of this clonotype. The chain couples TRBV3-1 to TRBJ2-1; the match to TRBD2 covers 9 bases. CDR1 is LGHDT, CDR2 YNNKEL, per germline (reference sequence). Losses at the gene ends were 3 bases for V and 7 bases for J; bases not matched to a gene: 7. The CDR3 runs to 15 residues. CDR3 sequence (DNA): TGTGCCAGCAGCCAGGTAGCGGGAGTGGCAAATGAGCAGTTCTTC. Translation: CASSQVAGVANEQFF.

This clonotype was recorded a few times. This chain joins TRBV18 and TRBJ1-5; D remains unclear. Trimming pared 6 bases from V and 6 bases from J, leaving 12 bases between. From germline, CDR1 is KGHSH and CDR2 LQKENI. The CDR3 covers 13 residues. Here the CDR3 reads CASSPGRSQPQHF. As DNA, the CDR3 is TGTGCCAGCTCCCCCGGGAGGAGTCAGCCCCAGCATTTT.

There are a few counts of this clonotype. The chain combines TRBV6-6 with TRBJ2-5; 7 bases are a match to TRBD2. This CDR3 has 14 amino acids. Germline V gene sequence: CDR1 MNHNY, CDR2 SVGAGI (reference sequence). V dropped 0 bases and J dropped 3; count of bases not matched to a gene: 1. As DNA, the CDR3 is TGTGCCAGCAGTTACTCGAGCGGGAAAGAGACCCAGTACTTC. It codes for CASSYSSGKETQYF.

This clonotype was found a few times. The chain joins TRBV20-1 to TRBJ2-6; D is perhaps TRBD1 or TRBD2 (5 bases each). Trimming removed 5 bases at V and 0 bases at J, with 20 bases between. Looked up from germline, CDR1 is DFQATT and CDR2 is SNEGSKA (reference sequence). The CDR3 loop spans 18 amino acids. The CDR3 protein is CSASEGWQTSSGANVLTF. The CDR3 DNA reads TGCAGTGCTTCAGAGGGGTGGCAGACGTCCTCTGGGGCCAACGTCCTGACTTTC.

The sample holds a few counts of this clonotype. The rearrangement joins TRBV29-1 to TRBJ2-7; 8 bases are a match to TRBD2. Trimming cost V 0 bases and J 2 bases; bases outside gene matches: 6. The CDR3 loop spans 15 amino acids. The V gene's germline CDR1 is SQVTM and CDR2 ANQGSEA. The CDR3 spells CSVEDFSAGAYEQYF. CDR3 DNA: TGCAGCGTTGAAGATTTCTCAGCGGGGGCCTACGAGCAGTACTTC.

This clonotype was seen more than once but under ten times. V is TRBV7-8 and J is TRBJ1-1, with 7 bases aligning to TRBD1. The CDR3 is 21 residues long. CDR1 and CDR2 from the germline V gene are SGHVS and FQNEAQ. The junction had 25 bases not matched to a gene; V was cut back by 5 bases and J by 1 base. CDR3 in amino acids: CASSPPFGTDPERTENTEAFF. Here the CDR3 DNA reads TGTGCCAGCAGCCCCCCCTTTGGGACAGACCCCGAGAGGACAGAGAACACTGAAGCTTTCTTT.

The chain has TRBV25-1 and TRBJ2-1; 7 nucleotides match TRBD1. The junction had 11 bases not matched to a gene; V was cut back by 5 bases and J by 4 bases. Germline V gene data show CDR1 as MGHDK and CDR2 as SYGVNS. The CDR3 runs to 16 residues. This CDR3 is CASSHATGWEYNEQFF. CDR3 DNA: TGTGCCAGCAGTCATGCGACAGGGTGGGAGTACAATGAGCAGTTCTTC.

The chain carries TRBV9 and TRBJ1-2; D is unresolved. This CDR3 is built from 11 residues. The V gene lost 3 bases and the J gene lost 3 bases, with 3 bases spanning the gap. Per the germline V gene, CDR1 is SGDLS and CDR2 is YYNGEE. The CDR3 loop reads CASSAHYGYTF. In nucleotides, the CDR3 is TGTGCCAGCAGCGCTCACTATGGCTACACCTTC.

There are a few counts of this clonotype. The V call is TRBV6-5, the J call TRBJ2-4; D possibly corresponds to TRBD1 (5 bases). The CDR3 runs to 18 residues. V lost 0 bases and J lost 0, with 15 bases in between. Germline V lookup: CDR1 MNHEY, CDR2 SVGAGI. As DNA, the CDR3 is TGTGCCAGCAGTTACTCGCCTGAACAGGCGATAGCCAAAAACATTCAGTACTTC. Protein: CASSYSPEQAIAKNIQYF.

The V gene is TRBV27, the J gene TRBJ2-7; the match to TRBD2 covers 8 bases. Germline V CDR1 and CDR2: MNHEY, SMNVEV (reference sequence). This CDR3 has 15 amino acids. V trimming: 3 bases; J trimming: 2 bases; junction bases outside the gene matches: 6. The CDR3: CASSLELAAPYEQYF. The DNA of the CDR3 is TGTGCCAGCAGTTTGGAACTAGCGGCACCCTACGAGCAGTACTTC.

This clonotype was counted a few times. The rearrangement links TRBV7-9 to TRBJ2-5; the D is unclear. Germline V gene lookup returns CDR1 SEHNR and CDR2 FQNEAQ (reference sequence). V was shortened by 2 bases and J by 5 bases, with 12 bases between the two germline ends. The CDR3 runs 14 residues. The CDR3 DNA follows: TGTGCCAGCAGCTTAACAGCAGGCTCGGAGACCCAGTACTTC. Encoded protein: CASSLTAGSETQYF.

The chain is built from TRBV15 and TRBJ1-5; the match to TRBD1 covers 7 bases. J was trimmed by 2 bases and V by 1 base; bases with no gene match: 8. The CDR3 contains 17 residues. Germline assignment: CDR1 LNHNV and CDR2 YYDKDF (reference sequence). The CDR3 DNA sequence: TGTGCCACCAGCAGAGTCCCGCTCGACAGGGGCAATCAGCCCCAGCATTTT. Translating it yields CATSRVPLDRGNQPQHF.

This clonotype was counted a few times. The CDR3 region has the DNA TGTGCCAGCAGCCTAGGGAGGGGATATACCGGGGAGCTGTTTTTT. Protein: CASSLGRGYTGELFF. This rearrangement joins TRBV9 to TRBJ2-2; 7 nucleotides align to TRBD2. The CDR3 sequence is 15 residues long. V was pared by 4 bases and J by 5 bases, with 8 bases of the junction left unmatched. Germline V lookup: CDR1 SGDLS, CDR2 YYNGEE.

The chain has TRBV3-1 and TRBJ1-3; D remains ambiguous. CDR3 length: 15 amino acids. Trimming pared 0 bases from V and 2 bases from J, leaving 8 bases between. CDR1 is LGHDT, CDR2 YNNKEL, per germline (reference sequence). The CDR3 DNA follows: TGTGCCAGCAGCCAAGAACCCCGGCCTGGAAACACCATATATTTT. Translation: CASSQEPRPGNTIYF.

The DNA for the CDR3 is TGTGCCAGCAGCCAAGACGGGGGACCGGACACTGAAGCTTTCTTT. Protein sequence: CASSQDGGPDTEAFF. V usage is TRBV3-1 and J usage is TRBJ1-1; the D gene is possibly TRBD1 (5 bases). Germline V CDR1 and CDR2: LGHDT, YNNKEL (reference sequence). The CDR3 covers 15 residues. The V end was cut by 0 bases, the J end by 3 bases, with 11 bases between.